A selection of T cell receptor beta chains follows, all from one sample in a study of blood T cell repertoires in COVID-19. Clones were sequenced by immunoSEQ multiplex PCR, and TCRdb holds only the in-frame ones, with some missing. The sample has 65,000 to 75,000 clones, 85% to 90% seen once; the top ten hold 4% to 5%. The specimen was peripheral blood. Every receptor here comes from a woman in her forties or fifties with active COVID-19. Each CDR3 is given with its conserved first and last residue. D genes are given only for firm matches. Clone size is stated in some rows and not others, as once, few, many or a class when expanded.

>TRBV10-3|15|once|TRBD1|TRBJ1-3
TGTGCCATCAGTGAGGCCCAGGGGGTTGGAAACACCATATATTTT
CAISEAQGVGNTIYF
>TRBV29-1|20|few|TRBD1|TRBJ1-2
TGCAGCGCCCTCGACGGACAGGGTCCTTCTTCTGTTAAGACAAACTATGGCTACACCTTC
CSALDGQGPSSVKTNYGYTF
>TRBV7-8|14|-|TRBD2|TRBJ2-3
TGTGCCAGCAGCTTAGGGACTAGCGCAGATACGCAGTATTTT
CASSLGTSADTQYF
>TRBV28|13|-|-|TRBJ2-2
TGTGCCAGTCTGGAGGGAGTCGGCGGGGAGCTGTTTTTT
CASLEGVGGELFF
>TRBV11-2|16|once|TRBD2|TRBJ2-1
TGTGCCAGCAGCTTAGTGTTGACTAGCGGGAGCAATGAGCAGTTCTTC
CASSLVLTSGSNEQFF
>TRBV7-8|14|once|-|TRBJ2-7
TGTGCCAGCAGCTTAGCGGACAGCTCCTACGAGCAGTACTTC
CASSLADSSYEQYF
>TRBV4-1|21|-|TRBD2|TRBJ2-1
TGCGCCAGCAGCCAAGATTTATTTGCACTAGCGGGAGGAAGGTCCTACAATGAGCAGTTCTTC
CASSQDLFALAGGRSYNEQFF
>TRBV28|13|once|-|TRBJ2-7
TGTGCCAGCAGGGGGGGAAGGAGGCCCGAGCAGTACTTC
CASRGGRRPEQYF
>TRBV5-4|16|once|TRBD2|TRBJ2-3
TGTGCCAGCAGCCCCGGGACTAGCACTAGCACAGATACGCAGTATTTT
CASSPGTSTSTDTQYF
>TRBV30|13|once|-|TRBJ1-1
TGTGCCTGGACAGGGAACATGAACACTGAAGCTTTCTTT
CAWTGNMNTEAFF
>TRBV2|14|-|-|TRBJ2-7
TGTGCCAGCAGTAGGGACTCCCCCCGTAACGAGCAGTACTTC
CASSRDSPRNEQYF
>TRBV11-2|16|-|-|TRBJ2-7
TGTGCCAGCAGCTCCCTCCGGGACTCGCTATACTACGAGCAGTACTTC
CASSSLRDSLYYEQYF
>TRBV9|15|-|-|TRBJ2-6
TGTGCCAGCAGCCCCCCGGGGGCTGGGGCCAACGTCCTGACTTTC
CASSPPGAGANVLTF
>TRBV6-1|19|-|TRBD1|TRBJ1-5
TGTGCCAGCAGTGAAAGGGAGACAGGGACCTCCTATAGCAATCAGCCCCAGCATTTT
CASSERETGTSYSNQPQHF
>TRBV5-1|15|once|-|TRBJ1-2
TGCGCCAGCAGCTTGGCCCCGGCGGCTAACTATGGCTACACCTTC
CASSLAPAANYGYTF
>TRBV24-1|17|-|TRBD2|TRBJ2-5
TGTGCCACCAGTGATGAAGGTGGGCGGGAGGGTCAAGAGACCCAGTACTTC
CATSDEGGREGQETQYF
>TRBV11-2|14|-|-|TRBJ1-1
TGTGCCAGCAGCTTAGAAGTGAACGCGCCTGAAGCTTTCTTT
CASSLEVNAPEAFF
>TRBV7-9|17|-|TRBD2|TRBJ2-1
TGTGCCAGCAGCTCTGGACTAGCGGGAGAAGGCCACAATGAGCAGTTCTTC
CASSSGLAGEGHNEQFF
>TRBV19|13|-|TRBD2|TRBJ2-7
TGTGCCAGTCAAGCGGGAGGGGGTTACGAGCAGTACTTC
CASQAGGGYEQYF
>TRBV19|16|-|TRBD1|TRBJ1-2
TGTGCCAGTAGTACAACTGGGACAGGGGGAAACTATGGCTACACCTTC
CASSTTGTGGNYGYTF
>TRBV29-1|15|-|TRBD2|TRBJ2-1
TGCAGCGCCGCGGGGGGGCGGGAGAATCGCGATGAGCAGTTCTTC
CSAAGGRENRDEQFF
>TRBV6-4|18|-|TRBD2|TRBJ2-1
TGTGCCAGCAGTCTAGTGGGGACTAGCGGGACGTCCTACAATGAGCAGTTCTTC
CASSLVGTSGTSYNEQFF
>TRBV19|14|-|-|TRBJ2-7
TGTGCCAGTAGTCCCGATGGGAGCTCTTACGAGCAGTACTTC
CASSPDGSSYEQYF
>TRBV7-9|15|-|-|TRBJ2-7
TGTGCCAGCAGAGGGAGGGGGGATCGCTCCTACGAGCAGTACTTC
CASRGRGDRSYEQYF
>TRBV27|17|-|TRBD1|TRBJ2-7
TGTGCCAGCAGTTTAGAACCTCCGGGACAGGGGGCAGGTGAGCAGTACTTC
CASSLEPPGQGAGEQYF
>TRBV11-3|15|-|-|TRBJ1-1
TGTGCCAGCAGCCTTTCCGGGACACCGAACACTGAAGCTTTCTTT
CASSLSGTPNTEAFF
>TRBV24-1|16|-|TRBD2|TRBJ2-2
TGTGCCACCAGTGATCCGACTAGCGGCAACACCGGGGAGCTGTTTTTT
CATSDPTSGNTGELFF
>TRBV3-1/TRBV3-2|14|-|-|TRBJ2-7
TGTGCCAGCAGCCAAGTAGGAGGATCCTACGAGCAGTACTTC
CASSQVGGSYEQYF
>TRBV15|19|-|-|TRBJ2-3
TGTGCCACCAGCAGAGATGAGGGGGACGGGGGGTTCGGCACAGATACGCAGTATTTT
CATSRDEGDGGFGTDTQYF
>TRBV28|14|few|-|TRBJ2-1
TGTGCCAGCAGGTTTCCGGGCTCCTACAATGAGCAGTTCTTC
CASRFPGSYNEQFF
>TRBV28|14|-|TRBD2|TRBJ2-1
TGTGCCAGCAGTGCCCTTGGGGGGGAAAATGAGCAGTTCTTC
CASSALGGENEQFF
>TRBV2|15|-|TRBD2|TRBJ2-3
TGTGCCAGCGGGAGACCTAGCGGACGCACAGATACGCAGTATTTT
CASGRPSGRTDTQYF
>TRBV10-1|20|few|TRBD2|TRBJ2-7
TGCGCCAGCAGTGAGGCCCTGGGACTAGCGGGAGCGACTTGGTCCTACGAGCAGTACTTC
CASSEALGLAGATWSYEQYF
>TRBV24-1|17|once|-|TRBJ1-5
TGTGCCACCAGTGATTCAGGGAGGGGGGGGACATGGCAGCCCCAGCATTTT
CATSDSGRGGTWQPQHF
>TRBV10-3|16|few|-|TRBJ1-2
TGTGCCATCAGTGGAACGGGGACACCGTGGGACTATGGCTACACCTTC
CAISGTGTPWDYGYTF
>TRBV5-1|15|once|-|TRBJ2-3
TGCGCCAGCAGCTTGGGAGGGCCGCCGACAGATACGCAGTATTTT
CASSLGGPPTDTQYF
>TRBV3-1/TRBV3-2|16|-|TRBD1|TRBJ2-3
TGTGCCAGCAGCCCGACAGGGTTTAAGGGCACAGATACGCAGTATTTT
CASSPTGFKGTDTQYF
>TRBV5-6|15|-|-|TRBJ2-3
TGTGCCAGCAGCCCGGGATTCCACATCACAGATACGCAGTATTTT
CASSPGFHITDTQYF
>TRBV5-1|19|-|TRBD1|TRBJ2-2
TGCGCCAGCACCCTGGGGACAGAGCGCACGAGGCTGAACACCGGGGAGCTGTTTTTT
CASTLGTERTRLNTGELFF
>TRBV9|17|-|-|TRBJ1-2
TGTGCCAGCAGCGTAGACGGAGTGATACAAACCACCTGGGGCTACACCTTC
CASSVDGVIQTTWGYTF
>TRBV7-9|17|-|TRBD2|TRBJ2-4
TGTGCCAGCAGTTCCTTGGACGGGACTAGCGTTGGTAACATTCAGTACTTC
CASSSLDGTSVGNIQYF
>TRBV5-1|14|-|-|TRBJ2-7
TGCGCCAGCAGCTTGTGGACTACGGAATACGAGCAGTACTTC
CASSLWTTEYEQYF
>TRBV3-1/TRBV3-2|14|-|-|TRBJ1-4
TGTGCCAGCAGCTCCCTCCCAACTAATGAAAAACTGTTTTTT
CASSSLPTNEKLFF
>TRBV10-3|15|few|TRBD1|TRBJ1-2
TGTGCCATCAGTGGGGGGACAGGAGCTAACTATGGCTACACCTTC
CAISGGTGANYGYTF
>TRBV27|16|-|TRBD1|TRBJ2-2
TGTGCCAGCAGTTTATTGGAGACAGGGGGCCCCGGGGAGCTGTTTTTT
CASSLLETGGPGELFF
>TRBV4-2|16|-|-|TRBJ2-1
TGTGCCAGCAGCCAATCTCTGGGGAGCTCCTACAATGAGCAGTTCTTC
CASSQSLGSSYNEQFF
>TRBV5-1|15|-|-|TRBJ2-1
TGCGCCAGCAGCTTGACCGGGGGTGCCTACAATGAGCAGTTCTTC
CASSLTGGAYNEQFF
>TRBV5-1|16|-|TRBD2|TRBJ2-7
TGCGCCAGCAGCCTCACGAGCGGGAGCCACACCTACGAGCAGTACTTC
CASSLTSGSHTYEQYF
>TRBV5-5|18|few|-|TRBJ2-1
TGTGCCAGCAGCTTTAGAAGGGGGCGACAGCGGGAGCCCGGTGAGCAGTTCTTC
CASSFRRGRQREPGEQFF
>TRBV6-4|15|-|TRBD1|TRBJ2-3
TGTGCCAGCAGATCCGGGACAGGGGAGTCAGATACGCAGTATTTT
CASRSGTGESDTQYF
>TRBV11-2|15|-|-|TRBJ2-7
TGTGCCAGCAGCTTAGAAGTGACAGGCTTCTACGAGCAGTACTTC
CASSLEVTGFYEQYF
>TRBV19|15|-|-|TRBJ2-1
TGTGCCAGTAGTATAGGACTAAACTCCTACAATGAGCAGTTCTTC
CASSIGLNSYNEQFF
>TRBV7-2|15|-|TRBD1|TRBJ2-5
TGTGCCAGCAGCCAATGGGGACAGGGGGGAGAGACCCAGTACTTC
CASSQWGQGGETQYF
>TRBV7-9|18|-|TRBD2|TRBJ2-3
TGTGCCAGCAGCTTCAACCCACTAGCGGGAGGAGACACAGATACGCAGTATTTT
CASSFNPLAGGDTDTQYF
>TRBV5-1|15|-|TRBD2|TRBJ2-1
TGCGCCAGCAGCTTGCCGAGACTAGCGGGATCTGAGCAGTTCTTC
CASSLPRLAGSEQFF
>TRBV6-5|14|-|-|TRBJ1-3
TGTGCCAGCAGTCCTCAGGGAGGTGGAAACACCATATATTTT
CASSPQGGGNTIYF
>TRBV5-1|15|once|-|TRBJ1-2
TGCGCCAGCAGCGTATCTGAGGGTTCCCTCGGTGGCTACACCTTC
CASSVSEGSLGGYTF
>TRBV30|13|-|-|TRBJ2-7
TGTGCCTGGAGTGGGCGGAGTGCCTACGAGCAGTACTTC
CAWSGRSAYEQYF
>TRBV29-1|12|-|-|TRBJ1-2
TGCAGCGTTGAGCGGGGGAGCTATGGCTACACCTTC
CSVERGSYGYTF